Listed below are T cell receptor beta chains from one sample, sequenced in a study of human T cells and chemical hapten exposure. TCRdb passed the RACE reads through MiXCR, listing each CDR3 protein once. The sample shows over 85,000 distinct CDR3 sequences, 7% to 10% of them seen only once. Sequenced here: whole blood, sampled in connection with sensitization to the hapten diphenylcyclopropenone (DPC). The receptors stem from a woman in her 40s with alopecia areata. Some clones in this sample may be carry-over from other donors' samples. CDR3s leave out the opening cysteine and the closing phenylalanine or tryptophan. Rows may omit the clone size; those that give it use once, few, many or a size class.

TRBV11-2 | . | ASSFSQGGSYGYT
TRBV3-1 | few | ASSPGLAGALGGDTQY
TRBV6-1 | few | ASSDLFRSYEQY
TRBV28 | few | ASMSNTGELF
TRBV28 | . | ASSSEGQNIQY
TRBV7-2 | few | ASSLQGQGGVSLH
TRBV28 | few | ASSLAPRAPYGYT
TRBV12-3/TRBV12-4 | many | ASSLRGGTEAF
TRBV6-5 | many | ASSYAGARTDTQY
TRBV7-3 | many | ASSLTGLAANNEQF
TRBV4-3 | . | ASSPGRGRWAEAF
TRBV6-5 | many | ASSPRTGLGEQF
TRBV28 | . | ASSGYEQY
TRBV29-1 | many | SVKGGPRGEQY
TRBV3-1 | . | ASSRTGGGHEKLF
TRBV7-2 | many | ASNLQLRGRGTQY
TRBV7-9 | many | ASPFPNTGELF
TRBV30 | few | AWSDTDREAQGYT
TRBV30 | few | AWSVPGLSYEQY
TRBV9 | . | ASSVAPTPGTGNNEQF
TRBV7-2 | . | ASSLDWGPTYEQY
TRBV18 | few | ASSPTANTNRNEKLF
TRBV7-9 | few | ASSLAPLAGRYNEQF
TRBV29-1 | few | SVLAGDGYT
TRBV28 | . | ASSLLRGMNTEAF
TRBV6-6 | many | ARWAESSYNEQF
TRBV7-9 | many | ASSLWGADEQF
TRBV20-1 | many | SARDFRGLAGAYNEQF
TRBV4-1 | many | ASSQDPGYNYGYT
TRBV29-1 | many | SVERGTDTQY
TRBV7-9 | few | ASSSQGQVAGNTIY
TRBV2 | few | ASSEAGVRYEQY
TRBV29-1 | many | SAEGASYEQY
TRBV6-1 | many | ASSEPLNYEQY
TRBV28 | many | ASSFGAVYEQF
TRBV10-3 | few | AISGSDRGHGYT
TRBV6-2/TRBV6-3 | many | ASSLPSPGQGAYPPLSGANVLT
TRBV6-2/TRBV6-3 | many | ASSLDRAGANVLT
TRBV28 | many | ASSLAPGRVNYEQY
TRBV12-3/TRBV12-4 | many | ASSHGGSASFQPQH
TRBV7-9 | many | ASSYGRIAGEGEQF
TRBV9 | . | ASSAGGLDVTDTQY
TRBV6-2/TRBV6-3 | few | ASSPPTGYSGNTIY
TRBV18 | many | ASSPQGANSNQPQH
TRBV5-1 | many | ASSLGRGMGYEQY
TRBV28 | many | ASSPPLQPQH
TRBV18 | many | ASSPPQDLYNEQF
TRBV4-3 | . | ASSRETGGGGELF
TRBV20-1 | many | SATERGTGGYT
TRBV7-2 | many | ASSTTGLAAYEQY
TRBV21-1 | . | ASSKMETQY
TRBV6-4 | . | ASSDPPRRGRRNTIY
TRBV7-9 | many | ASSLEASRTEQF
TRBV12-3/TRBV12-4 | . | ASSFAGGRQPQH
TRBV29-1 | . | SVSQVTQY
TRBV20-1 | few | SARDRGQRGYT
TRBV20-1 | . | SARSRTTVNYGYT
TRBV5-1 | many | ASSGDFRSSGNTIY
TRBV2 | few | ASSVTGGRYNEQF